The 12 T cell receptor beta chains below all came from one sample that was sequenced in a study of T cell responses to AZD1222 COVID-19 vaccine. The data were produced by immunoSEQ multiplex PCR, yet TCRdb's version contains in-frame clones alone and is incomplete. This sample has 70,000 to 95,000 clones, with about 82% found just once. Source: peripheral blood, taken 28 days after the second AZD1222 dose. These receptors were obtained from an adult who received the AZD1222 COVID-19 vaccine.

This clone was seen only once. V usage is TRBV5-4 and J usage is TRBJ1-1, with D unclear. Germline assignment: CDR1 SGHNT and CDR2 YYREEE (reference sequence). V gave up 0 bases and J gave up 0 bases, with 9 bases separating them. This CDR3 is 15 amino acids long. The CDR3, as DNA: TGTGCCAGCAGCTTGGCTCGGAGCATGAACACTGAAGCTTTCTTT. Translating it yields CASSLARSMNTEAFF.

The V and J genes are TRBV6-5 and TRBJ2-6; D could derive from TRBD1 or TRBD2 (5 bases each). Trimming cost V 10 bases and J 4 bases, with 17 bases left between them. Germline CDR1 reads MNHEY; CDR2 reads SVGAGI. The CDR3 is 15 amino acids. CDR3 sequence (DNA): TGTGCCACCCTGCCTGGGGGTACGGGGGCCAACGTCCTGACTTTC. Translated, it gives CATLPGGTGANVLTF.

This chain joins TRBV7-3 and TRBJ1-1; D call uncertain. The CDR3 consists of 15 residues. Germline V gene data show CDR1 as SGHTA and CDR2 as FQGTGA. Trimming pared 2 bases from V and 0 bases from J, leaving 10 bases between. Here the CDR3 reads CASSLSPGLNTEAFF. Here the CDR3 DNA reads TGTGCCAGCAGCTTATCCCCAGGACTGAACACTGAAGCTTTCTTT.

This clone was seen once. V and J are TRBV28 and TRBJ2-7, with 9 bases fitting TRBD1. The CDR3 extends over 17 amino acids. V dropped 4 bases and J dropped 2; count of bases not matched to a gene: 12. Germline CDR1 and CDR2: MDHEN and SYDVKM. This CDR3 reads CASSSLSGQGLPYEQYF. DNA for the CDR3: TGTGCCAGCAGTTCTCTCAGCGGACAGGGGCTCCCCTACGAGCAGTACTTC. The complete variable domain, with remaining parts taken from reference TRBV28 and TRBJ2-7, reads DVKVTQSSRYLVKRTGEKVFLECVQDMDHENMFWYRQDPGLGLRLIYFSYDVKMKEKGDIPEGYSVSREKKERFSLILESASTNQTSMYLCASSSLSGQGLPYEQYFGPGTRLTVT.

The V and J genes are TRBV18 and TRBJ1-5; D gene ambiguous. V lost 3 bases and J 4 bases, leaving 7 bases between the germline ends. The CDR3 has 13 residues. Germline V lookup: CDR1 KGHSH, CDR2 LQKENI. The CDR3 sequence: CASSPGVNQPQHF. In DNA form, the CDR3 reads TGTGCCAGCTCACCTGGAGTAAATCAGCCCCAGCATTTT.

J is TRBJ1-2 and V is TRBV6-5, with 8 positions matching TRBD1. Germline CDR1 reads MNHEY; CDR2 reads SVGAGI. Trimming cost V 6 bases and J 5 bases; bases outside gene matches: 8. CDR3 size: 14 residues. This CDR3 reads CASRPTGEGYGYTF. The CDR3 DNA is TGTGCCAGCAGACCGACAGGGGAAGGATATGGCTACACCTTC.

The gene calls are TRBV4-3 and TRBJ2-7, with 9 bases aligning to TRBD1. This CDR3 contains 16 residues. CDR1 is LGHNA and CDR2 is YSLEER in the germline V gene. V gave up 1 base and J gave up 1 base; unmatched junction bases: 5. The CDR3 DNA reads TGCGCCAGCAGCCAAGGATCGACAGGGGGTTCCTACGAGCAGTACTTC. It encodes CASSQGSTGGSYEQYF.

This clone appeared once. The rearrangement links TRBV3-1 (or the pseudogene TRBV3-2) to TRBJ2-7; no clear D. Trimming stripped 2 bases from V and 5 bases from J, with 19 bases between. The CDR3 spans 16 residues. Germline values: CDR1 LGHDT, CDR2 YNNKEL (reference sequence). The CDR3 nucleotides are TGTGCCAGCAGCCAACACGCTGCCTACCTTCAACACGAGCAGTACTTC. Translating it yields CASSQHAAYLQHEQYF.

The sample holds one count of this clone. The chain is built from TRBV5-1 and TRBJ1-2; D possibly corresponds to TRBD1 (6 bases). The CDR3 length is 13 residues. Trimming removed 4 bases from V and 3 bases from J, with 10 bases in between. Germline CDR1 reads SGHRS; CDR2 reads YFSETQ. In nucleotides, the CDR3 is TGCGCCAGCAGCCAACAGGGTGACTATGGCTACACCTTC. It yields the protein CASSQQGDYGYTF.

The genes are TRBV2 and TRBJ2-5; tentatively, D is TRBD1 (6 bases). This CDR3 is built from 12 residues. From germline, CDR1 is SNHLY and CDR2 FYNNEI. Trimming took 4 bases from V and 5 from J, leaving 8 bases between them. The DNA for the CDR3 is TGTGCCAGCAGTGTGGGGGCGGAGACCCAGTACTTC. Amino acid sequence: CASSVGAETQYF.

V usage is TRBV28 and J usage is TRBJ1-1, with D possibly matching TRBD1 (5 bases). The CDR3 is 14 amino acids. From germline, CDR1 is MDHEN and CDR2 SYDVKM. Trimming stripped 6 bases from V and 0 bases from J, with 11 bases between. CDR3 sequence (DNA): TGTGCCAGCAGGGCCGGGGCACTGAACACTGAAGCTTTCTTT. Translation gives CASRAGALNTEAFF.

This clone was counted a single time. The chain joins TRBV7-8 to TRBJ2-3, with D possibly being TRBD1 (5 bases). The CDR3 length is 14 residues. Looked up from germline, CDR1 is SGHVS and CDR2 is FQNEAQ. V was trimmed by 3 bases and J by 6 bases, leaving 13 bases between them. The CDR3: CASSLEGASDTQYF. In nucleotides, the CDR3 is TGTGCCAGCAGCTTGGAAGGGGCATCGGATACGCAGTATTTT.